This record covers a single T cell receptor beta chain. Its target is not known. This entry is derived from a study of identical twins. Each CDR3 protein gets one entry after TCRdb re-called the 5' RACE reads with MiXCR. Among hundreds of thousands of distinct CDR3 sequences listed, roughly 20% were seen once. This CDR3 is built from 15 residues. The V gene lost 6 bases and the J gene lost 4 bases, with 16 bases spanning the gap. The germline V gene has CDR1 ENHRY and CDR2 SYGVKD. Study-wide points: Cord blood beta clonotypes that were abundant carried fewer insertions, and memory repertoires showed no such trend.

The data were also submitted as part of a second study, on T cells expressing NK-cell markers. As that study records: Several experiments confined sorting to alpha-beta TCR T cells with an anti-gamma-delta TCR antibody. The study found dominant NKG2C+ clonotypes at roughly 1.0-7.5% of CD8+ T cells in roughly six donors. Certain NKG2C+ T cell clones were expanded, and their HCMV specificity remained unclear.

The chain combines TRBV10-3 with TRBJ2-1; maybe TRBD2 (5 bases). Sequencing was done on a sample of PBMCs. This clonotype originated in a woman between 18 and 29 years old in good health. The CDR3 region is CAIRDPPSGYNEQFF. Written as DNA, the CDR3 is TGTGCCATCAGGGATCCGCCCTCGGGATACAATGAGCAGTTCTTC.